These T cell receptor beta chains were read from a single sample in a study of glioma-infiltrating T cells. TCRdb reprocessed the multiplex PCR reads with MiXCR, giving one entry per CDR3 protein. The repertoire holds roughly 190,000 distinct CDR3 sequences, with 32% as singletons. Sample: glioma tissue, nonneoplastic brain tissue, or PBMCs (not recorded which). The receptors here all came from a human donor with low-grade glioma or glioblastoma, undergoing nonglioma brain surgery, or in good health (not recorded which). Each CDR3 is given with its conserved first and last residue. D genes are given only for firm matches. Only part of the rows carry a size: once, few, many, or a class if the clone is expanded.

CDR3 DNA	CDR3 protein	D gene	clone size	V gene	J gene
TGTGCCAGCAAGGTAGGGGGGCCTAGCGGGAAACCAGATACGCAGTATTTT	CASKVGGPSGKPDTQYF	TRBD2	NA	TRBV9	TRBJ2-3
TGCAGCGTGACCCGAGTGGGGACCCAGTACTTC	CSVTRVGTQYF	NA	many	TRBV29-1	TRBJ2-5
TGTGCCAGCAGCTCCATCGGGAGCCGCACAGATACGCAGTATTTT	CASSSIGSRTDTQYF	NA	few	TRBV5-5	TRBJ2-3
TGTGCCAGCACCTACCCCCTAAACGATGGCTACACCTTC	CASTYPLNDGYTF	NA	many	TRBV6-2/TRBV6-3	TRBJ1-2
TGTGCCAGCAGCTTTGGACAACACGCTTTACCAGATGGCTACACCTTC	CASSFGQHALPDGYTF	NA	once	TRBV6-2/TRBV6-3	TRBJ1-2
TGTGCCAGTAGCCCAGGAGCAACATATGGCTACACCTTC	CASSPGATYGYTF	NA	many	TRBV19	TRBJ1-2
TGTGCCACCAGCAGAGGGGACTCGGGCGAGCAGTACTTC	CATSRGDSGEQYF	NA	once	TRBV15	TRBJ2-7
TGTGCCAGCAGCCTAGCGGGAGGGGAGACAGATACGCAGTATTTT	CASSLAGGETDTQYF	TRBD2	many	TRBV7-9	TRBJ2-3
TGCGCCAGCAGCCAATTCCATGGCAATCAGCCCCAGCATTTT	CASSQFHGNQPQHF	NA	many	TRBV4-1	TRBJ1-5
TGTGCCAGCAGCCAAGTAGCGGGGAGGACAGGGGGCGAGCAGTACTTC	CASSQVAGRTGGEQYF	TRBD1	many	TRBV4-2	TRBJ2-7
TGTGCCAGCAGCCTCCCGGCCCGGCGGGACACTGAAGCTTTCTTT	CASSLPARRDTEAFF	NA	few	TRBV5-6	TRBJ1-1
TGTGCCTGGAGTACCGGGGGGCTGGATGGCTACACCTTC	CAWSTGGLDGYTF	NA	NA	TRBV30	TRBJ1-2
TGTGCCAGCAGGCTAACAGGGGAGATGGATGGCTACACCTTC	CASRLTGEMDGYTF	TRBD1	many	TRBV27	TRBJ1-2
TGTGCTAGTGCCCCCATCGATTACAGGGGGGCCTTCAATCAGCCCCAGCATTTT	CASAPIDYRGAFNQPQHF	TRBD1	few	TRBV12-5	TRBJ1-5
TGCATTGTCCAGCCCAGTGACGAAAAACTGTTTTTT	CIVQPSDEKLFF	NA	NA	TRBV20-1	TRBJ1-4